These T cell receptor beta chains were read from a single sample in a study of shared clonotypes between healthy human individuals. Data came from immunoSEQ multiplex PCR; TCRdb stores just in-frame clones and leaves some out. The table shows 2.3 million or so clones, with approximately 93% occurring only once. The sequenced sample consisted of naive CD4+ T cells from PBMCs. Receptors were obtained from a man aged 18 to 35 in good health. Some clones in this sample may be carry-over from other donors' samples. Each CDR3 is given with its conserved first and last residue. A D gene is named only where the DNA matches it firmly. The listing skips clone size in some rows; elsewhere it reads once, few, many or a size class.

j_call cdr3_length d_call v_call clone_size cdr3_nt cdr3_aa
TRBJ2-7 12 . TRBV7-9 . TGTGCCAGCAGCTGGGGGACCTACGAGCAGTACTTC CASSWGTYEQYF
TRBJ2-5 16 TRBD2 TRBV5-1 . TGCGCCAGCAGCTTGAGGGGCGGGAGGGCCGGCGAGACCCAGTACTTC CASSLRGGRAGETQYF
TRBJ2-5 15 . TRBV5-1 . TGCGCCAGCAGCTTGGCCGCCAGCTCCCAAGAGACCCAGTACTTC CASSLAASSQETQYF
TRBJ2-1 15 . TRBV5-5 . TGTGCCAGCAGCTCCTCTGGACAAGGGTACAATGAGCAGTTCTTC CASSSSGQGYNEQFF
TRBJ1-1 12 . TRBV18 . TGTGCCAGCTCACCGCGTATAGGTGAAGCTTTCTTT CASSPRIGEAFF
TRBJ2-7 15 . TRBV28 . TGTGCCAGCAGTTTACAGGGGGAGGGCAACTACGAGCAGTACTTC CASSLQGEGNYEQYF
TRBJ1-5 16 TRBD1 TRBV10-3 . TGTGCCATCAGTGAGTGGGGACAGGGGGTCAATCAGCCCCAGCATTTT CAISEWGQGVNQPQHF
TRBJ1-3 14 . TRBV30 few TGTGCCTGGAGCACAGGGTCCTCTGGAAACACCATATATTTT CAWSTGSSGNTIYF
TRBJ2-7 14 TRBD1 TRBV6-5 . TGTGCCAGCAGTTCCTCGGGACAGGGGCCGAGGGAGTACTTC CASSSSGQGPREYF
TRBJ2-7 15 TRBD1 TRBV6-5 . TGTGCCAGCAGTTACAGCAGGGGGTTACTCTACGAGCAGTACTTC CASSYSRGLLYEQYF
TRBJ2-7 15 . TRBV2 few TGTGCCAGCAGTGAAGTTGCCAGGGGCCCCTACGAGCAGTACTTC CASSEVARGPYEQYF
TRBJ2-1 16 TRBD2 TRBV6-6 . TGTGCCAGCAGTTCCACTAGCGGGACTCTATACAATGAGCAGTTCTTC CASSSTSGTLYNEQFF
TRBJ2-2 13 . TRBV11-3 . TGTGCCAGCAGCTTTCCGAACACCGGGGAGCTGTTTTTT CASSFPNTGELFF
TRBJ2-2 16 . TRBV19 . TGTGCCAGTAGTGGGGCAGGAAGAGGGGCCACCGGGGAGCTGTTTTTT CASSGAGRGATGELFF
TRBJ2-2 15 . TRBV25-1 . TGTGCCAGCAGTGAAAATGGGGAAGGTTCCGGGGAGCTGTTTTTT CASSENGEGSGELFF
TRBJ1-1 14 . TRBV5-1 . TGCGCCAGCAGCTTGCACTCTGGGGTGGTTGAAGCTTTCTTT CASSLHSGVVEAFF
TRBJ2-7 12 . TRBV6-5 . TGTGCCAGCAGTAAAGGCCTCGGGGAGCAGTACTTC CASSKGLGEQYF
TRBJ1-5 14 . TRBV6-6 . TGTGCCAGCAGTTACGTGAGGGTAGGACAGCCCCAGCATTTT CASSYVRVGQPQHF
TRBJ2-1 15 TRBD2 TRBV7-2 . TGTGCCAGCAGCTTAGTCCTAGCGGGGGGCAATGAGCAGTTCTTC CASSLVLAGGNEQFF
TRBJ1-1 11 . TRBV5-5 . TGTGCCAGCAGCGCCCGGATAGAAGCTTTCTTT CASSARIEAFF
TRBJ2-1 14 . TRBV7-8 . TGTGCCAGCAGCTTACGCCTCGTCCGGCATGAGCAGTTCTTC CASSLRLVRHEQFF
TRBJ1-1 12 . TRBV19 . TGTGCCAGTAGTATGGGCAACACTGAAGCTTTCTTT CASSMGNTEAFF
TRBJ2-7 13 . TRBV6-5 . TGTGCCAGCAGTTACGAAGGCGGTTACGAGCAGTACTTC CASSYEGGYEQYF
TRBJ1-2 14 TRBD1 TRBV10-3 . TGTGCCATCAGTCCGGGACAGGGCTTACATGGAGGCACCTTC CAISPGQGLHGGTF
TRBJ2-3 14 TRBD2 TRBV23-1 . TGCGCCAGCAGTCACGAACTAGCGGGAGATACGCAGTATTTT CASSHELAGDTQYF
TRBJ2-3 15 TRBD2 TRBV5-1 . TGCGCCAGCAGCTTGGAGTCCGGGGGGGCAGATACGCAGTATTTT CASSLESGGADTQYF
TRBJ1-2 14 . TRBV6-5 . TGTGCCAGCAGTTACTCGAAGGCAGCCTATGGCTACACCTTC CASSYSKAAYGYTF
TRBJ2-1 15 TRBD2 TRBV5-1 once TGCGCCAGCAGCTTGGGACTAGCGGGAGACTATGAGCAGTTCTTC CASSLGLAGDYEQFF
TRBJ2-3 17 TRBD2 TRBV11-2 . TGTGCCAGCAGCTTAGTGAGGCTAGCGGGAGGGCCAGATACGCAGTATTTT CASSLVRLAGGPDTQYF
TRBJ2-4 16 TRBD1 TRBV5-6 . TGTGCCAGCTCGACACAGGGGGCGCGGGCCAAAAACATTCAGTACTTC CASSTQGARAKNIQYF
TRBJ1-1 13 . TRBV9 . TGTGCCAGCAGCTCACTGCGGAACACTGAAGCTTTCTTT CASSSLRNTEAFF
TRBJ1-5 12 . TRBV28 . TGTGCCAGCAGTTCGCGATGGTTGCCCCAGCATTTT CASSSRWLPQHF
TRBJ2-1 16 TRBD2 TRBV7-3 . TGTGCCAGCAGCCTAACCGGGACTAGCGGATCGTTTGAGCAGTTCTTC CASSLTGTSGSFEQFF
TRBJ1-4 15 TRBD1 TRBV19 . TGTGCCAGTAGTATCCGACAGGGAGCGAATGAAAAACTGTTTTTT CASSIRQGANEKLFF
TRBJ2-3 14 TRBD2 TRBV6-1 . TGTGCCAGCAGTGAACTAGCGGGGCCAGATACGCAGTATTTT CASSELAGPDTQYF
TRBJ2-5 12 . TRBV5-8 . TGTGCCAGCGGGGTGATGGGAATAGCCCAGTACTTC CASGVMGIAQYF
TRBJ2-1 13 TRBD2 TRBV27 . TGTGCCAGCAGTTTAGCGGGAGTGGATGAGCAGTTCTTC CASSLAGVDEQFF
TRBJ2-5 12 . TRBV7-2 . TGTGCCAGCAGCGGCGCCTTAGAGACCCAGTACTTC CASSGALETQYF
TRBJ2-5 16 TRBD2 TRBV28 . TGTGCCAGTCGCTCGGCTAGCGGGAGTCAGCAAGAGACCCAGTACTTC CASRSASGSQQETQYF
TRBJ2-7 19 . TRBV27 . TGTGCCAGCAGTGCGCGGACAGCGAGGACTCTTGGGGGGCCAACCGAGCAGTACTTC CASSARTARTLGGPTEQYF
TRBJ2-7 14 . TRBV7-9 . TGTGCCAGCAGCTTAGTGGAATCAAGGGGCGAGCAGTACTTC CASSLVESRGEQYF
TRBJ2-2 15 . TRBV7-3 . TGTGCCAGCAGCTTATTCGGGGTTGGGTCCGGGGAGCTGTTTTTT CASSLFGVGSGELFF
TRBJ2-5 15 TRBD1 TRBV10-1 . TGCGCCAGCAGTGACCCGGGACAGGGAACGGAGACCCAGTACTTC CASSDPGQGTETQYF
TRBJ2-3 14 . TRBV5-4 . TGTGCCAGCAGGCCATCCCGGAGCACAGATACGCAGTATTTT CASRPSRSTDTQYF
TRBJ1-4 16 . TRBV5-1 . TGCGCCAGCAGCTTGGCGGGGGGACTGATTAATGAAAAACTGTTTTTT CASSLAGGLINEKLFF
TRBJ2-3 14 . TRBV19 . TGTGCCAGTAGCCGGGGGTACCCCACAGATACGCAGTATTTT CASSRGYPTDTQYF
TRBJ2-1 12 . TRBV28 . TGTGCCAGCAGTGAGGTTCAGGTAGAGCAGTTCTTC CASSEVQVEQFF
TRBJ1-1 11 . TRBV6-1 . TGTGCCAGCAGACTCGACACTGAAGCTTTCTTT CASRLDTEAFF
TRBJ2-1 11 TRBD2 TRBV29-1 . TGCAGCGACTCGGGACTACGGGAGGCGTTCTTC CSDSGLREAFF
TRBJ2-3 18 TRBD2 TRBV4-3 . TGCGCCAGCAGCCAAGACGCAGCTAGCGGGATTAGCACAGATACGCAGTATTTT CASSQDAASGISTDTQYF
TRBJ2-7 11 . TRBV28 . TGTGCCAGCAGGGGGGCGGGTGAGCAGTACTTC CASRGAGEQYF
TRBJ2-7 15 . TRBV27 . TGTGCCAGCAGTTTATCGGTAGCGGCCCCCTACGAGCAGTACTTC CASSLSVAAPYEQYF
TRBJ2-5 14 . TRBV5-1 . TGCGCCAGCAGCAAAGAATACAGGGAAGAGACCCAGTACTTC CASSKEYREETQYF